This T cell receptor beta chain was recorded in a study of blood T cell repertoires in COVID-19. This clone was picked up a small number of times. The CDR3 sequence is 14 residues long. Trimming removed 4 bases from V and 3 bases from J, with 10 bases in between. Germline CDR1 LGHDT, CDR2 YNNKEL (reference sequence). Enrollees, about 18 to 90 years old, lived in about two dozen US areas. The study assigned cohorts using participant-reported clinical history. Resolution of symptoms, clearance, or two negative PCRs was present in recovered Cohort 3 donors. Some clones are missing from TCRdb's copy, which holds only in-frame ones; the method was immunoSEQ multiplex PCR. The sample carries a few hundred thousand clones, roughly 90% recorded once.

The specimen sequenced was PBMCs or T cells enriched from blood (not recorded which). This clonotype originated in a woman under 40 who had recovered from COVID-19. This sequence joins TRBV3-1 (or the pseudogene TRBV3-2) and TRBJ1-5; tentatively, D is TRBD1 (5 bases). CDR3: CASSLDRDNQPQHF. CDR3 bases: TGTGCCAGCAGCCTCGACAGAGACAATCAGCCCCAGCATTTT.